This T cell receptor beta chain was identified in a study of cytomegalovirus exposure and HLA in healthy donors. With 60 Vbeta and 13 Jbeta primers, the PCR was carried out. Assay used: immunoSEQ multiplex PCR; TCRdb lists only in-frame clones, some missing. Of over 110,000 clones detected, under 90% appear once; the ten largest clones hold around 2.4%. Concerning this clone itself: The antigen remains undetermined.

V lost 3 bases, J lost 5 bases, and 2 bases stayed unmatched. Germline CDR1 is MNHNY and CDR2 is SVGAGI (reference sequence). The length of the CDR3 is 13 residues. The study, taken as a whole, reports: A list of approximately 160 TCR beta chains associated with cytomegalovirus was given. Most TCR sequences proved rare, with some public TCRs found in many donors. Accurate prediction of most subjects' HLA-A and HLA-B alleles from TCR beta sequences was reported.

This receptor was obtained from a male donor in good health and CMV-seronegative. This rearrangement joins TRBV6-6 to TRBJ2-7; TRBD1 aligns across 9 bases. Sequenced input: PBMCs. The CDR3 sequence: CASSYYRGHEQYF. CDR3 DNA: TGTGCCAGCAGTTATTACAGGGGGCACGAGCAGTACTTC.